The clone carrying this TCR beta chain was detected ten times or more. What it binds is unknown. The sample belongs to a study of T-cell reconstitution after alpha-beta-depleted transplantation in children. Regarding the study as a whole: Newly produced T cells mostly accounted for T-cell counts and diversity one year post-transplant. Alpha-beta T cells present about two months after transplant were reported to originate from several hundred expanded graft clones. Surviving recipient T cells and thymic progenitors underlay high day-60 TCRbeta diversity in some patients.

CDR1 is DFQATT, CDR2 SNEGSKA, per germline (reference sequence). This CDR3 is 14 amino acids long. Germline trimming cut 3 bases from V and 9 bases from J; bases unmatched to any gene: 11. During its preparation, the TCRbeta library received unique molecular identifiers. TCRdb itself ran the PCR reads through MiXCR, one entry per CDR3 protein. The sample lists hundreds of thousands of distinct CDR3 sequences; 10% to 15% were seen once. This chain joins TRBV20-1 and TRBJ2-1; 7 positions agree with TRBD2. The clonotype was recovered from a male patient between 10 and 17 years old who had a stem cell transplant for acute myeloid leukemia, so the T cells may come from the graft donor. Sequenced material: PBMCs, mostly from graft donor cells, taken 360 days after TCRalphabeta/CD19-depleted stem cell transplant. CDR3 DNA sequence: TGCAGTGCTAGGTTTGGGGGGGTGGCCGGTGAGCAGTTCTTC. Protein product: CSARFGGVAGEQFF.